The source of this T cell receptor beta chain is a study of T-cell memory formation after mild COVID-19. As for the study in general: Most TCR clusters belonged to a single donor.

5'RACE with constant-segment primers yielded barcoded, UMI-tagged TCR alpha and TCR beta cDNA libraries. From the 5' RACE reads, TCRdb called clonotypes with MiXCR, one entry per CDR3 protein. The top ten hold 0.79% of the sample, which has approximately 46,000 distinct CDR3 sequences, about 6.3% seen once. V trimming: 0 bases; J trimming: 4 bases; junction bases outside the gene matches: 7. This CDR3 contains 16 residues. CDR1 and CDR2 from the germline V gene are SGHTA and FQGTGA. This clonotype was counted at least ten times. The target antigen is unknown. Study-wide results and limits: Day 15 to 85 contracting clones showed balanced CD4/CD8; day 15 to 37 expanders favored CD4+. The finding that pre-infection memory included some responding clones suggested that cross-reactive memory joined.

The specimen was PBMCs or a T cell subset sorted from them (not recorded which). This TCR came from an adult who had mild COVID-19 (a few samples of this study predate the infection). Cell type and time point are not known. The gene calls are TRBV7-3 and TRBJ2-5; 8 bases are a match to TRBD2. The DNA for the CDR3 is TGTGCCAGCAGCTTAACGCGAACTAGCGGCACAGAGACCCAGTACTTC. Translating it yields CASSLTRTSGTETQYF.